This T cell receptor (beta chain) was observed in a study of PD-L1 blockade in urothelial cancer (TCRdb year 2017). General notes on the study: About 90% of the 29 patients were males with bladder-origin urothelial cancer, and about 65% of the roughly 29 reported a prior smoking history. Nine patients reached durable clinical benefit, while some 20 patients did not. Patients had an ECOG performance status of 0 or 1 and had received between 0 and 3 prior chemotherapy regimens. Durable clinical benefit was defined as progression-free survival longer than 6 months, and TCR features were also tested against progression-free and overall survival. In the same patients, whole exome sequencing and RNA sequencing of pretreatment tumors were performed in addition to TCR sequencing. Pretreatment blood TCR-seq was available for about 27 patients, at least one posttreatment blood collection was obtained for some 24 patients, and tumor TCR-seq was available for some 24 patients. TCR sequencing covered pretreatment tumor samples and matched, serially collected peripheral blood taken before and after atezolizumab treatment. The study was an exploratory multi-omic analysis of somatic, immune and clinical correlates of response to PD-L1 blockade with atezolizumab in urothelial cancer. A median of around 150,000 T cells and some 82,000 unique TCRs was obtained from blood samples, and a median clonality of roughly 0.08 was observed. Blood samples were analyzed at two time points: 3 weeks after treatment start (second dose) and 6 weeks after treatment start.

Comments on this clone: The antigen it binds to is not known. No much larger clone is present one base from it, and per-base qualities are unavailable.

The research as a whole found: At 3 weeks after the start of treatment, tumor-associated TCR clones in peripheral blood had expanded more in patients with durable benefit (n of about 20, p = 0.022). Improved progression-free and overall survival was associated with having pretreatment peripheral blood TCR clonality below the median. Because of the small sample size (n ≈ 30) and the many exploratory analyses performed, the results are intended to be regarded as hypothesis-generating.

Sequences ENHRY (CDR1) and SYGVKD (CDR2) are obtained from the germline V gene. Counted from cysteine to phenylalanine, this CDR3 has 14 amino acids. This entry keeps only the CDR3 DNA: 42 bases, framed from base 1. Trimming costs V 10 bases and J 7 bases, and their ends lie 21 bases apart. Synthetic TCR analog templates were spiked into each PCR to estimate absolute template abundance from read counts. The immunoSEQ assay was used to amplify TCRbeta CDR3 regions from genomic DNA with bias-controlled V and J gene primers. Sequencing of rearranged TCRbeta segments was done at approximately 20X coverage. Turning to the authors' computational methods: Sequencing errors were corrected by clustering and CDR3s were annotated against IMGT to assign V, D and J genes. Downstream analyses used only productive TCRbeta rearrangements and left out out-of-frame or stop-codon sequences. Clonality was computed as one minus Shannon entropy normalized by the log of the number of unique productive sequences. Fisher's exact test with Benjamini-Hochberg correction, using a cutoff of adjusted p below 0.01, was how clones that differed between time points or between blood and tumor were identified. In its TCRdb copy, this immuneACCESS table keeps in-frame sequences only and misses some clones. Where compared with another copy, unresolved V genes explain less than half of these, and the others have no known cause. The V and J calls and clone size come from that table; D and trimming were worked out from the DNA. The sample yields under 55,000 clones; around nine tenths were counted once. The top ten hold approximately 25% of the sample.

The time point label on this specimen signifies: pretreatment peripheral blood. The Qiagen DNeasy Blood extraction kit was used to purify genomic DNA from total PBMCs and tumor samples. PBMCs were collected pretreatment and during treatment, and were isolated and stored as previously described. The sequence came from a donor aged 40 or older with urothelial cancer. The rearrangement combines TRBV10-3 with TRBJ2-3, with TRBD2 tentatively as D gene (6 bases match). The material was PBMCs, obtained around atezolizumab (anti-PD-L1) treatment. For the CDR3, the sequence is CATLRDSSLYTQYF. The DNA sequence is TGTGCCACCCTCAGGGACTCCTCTCTTTATACGCAGTATTTT.